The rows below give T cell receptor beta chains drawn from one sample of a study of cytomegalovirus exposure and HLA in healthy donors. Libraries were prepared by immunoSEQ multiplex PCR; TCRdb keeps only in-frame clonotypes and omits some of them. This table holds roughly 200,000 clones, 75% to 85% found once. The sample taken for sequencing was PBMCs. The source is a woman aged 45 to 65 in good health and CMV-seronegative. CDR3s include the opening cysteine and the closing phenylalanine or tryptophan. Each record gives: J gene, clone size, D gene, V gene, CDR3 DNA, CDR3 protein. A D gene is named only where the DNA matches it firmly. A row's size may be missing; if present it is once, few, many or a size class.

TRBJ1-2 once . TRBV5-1 TGCGCCAGCAGCCATCGGGGAGACTATGGCTACACCTTC CASSHRGDYGYTF
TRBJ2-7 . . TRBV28 TGTGCCAGTCGACAGCGGGCCTACGAGCAGTACTTC CASRQRAYEQYF
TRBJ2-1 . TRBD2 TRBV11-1 TGTGCCAGCAGCTCGATCACTAGCGGGATCTCGGATGAGCAGTTCTTC CASSSITSGISDEQFF
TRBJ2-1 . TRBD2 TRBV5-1 TGCGCCAGCAGCTTCCTAGCGGGAGGGCCTTACAATGAGCAGTTCTTC CASSFLAGGPYNEQFF
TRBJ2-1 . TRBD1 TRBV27 TGTGCCAGCAGTATGACAGGGTGGGGGTACAATGAGCAGTTCTTC CASSMTGWGYNEQFF
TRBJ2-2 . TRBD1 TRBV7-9 TGTGCCAGCAGCTTAGGAGGGACAGGGGGTCCCGGGGAGCTGTTTTTT CASSLGGTGGPGELFF
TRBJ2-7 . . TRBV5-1 TGCGCCAGCAGCTCCAGGGACTTTCCCTACGAGCAGTACTTC CASSSRDFPYEQYF
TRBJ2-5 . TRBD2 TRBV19 TGTGCCAGTAGTACGGGGACTAGCAGACAAGAGACCCAGTACTTC CASSTGTSRQETQYF
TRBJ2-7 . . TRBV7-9 TGTGCCAGCAGCTCCAGGGGGGAAGGAGCCTACGAGCAGTACTTC CASSSRGEGAYEQYF
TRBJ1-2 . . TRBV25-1 TGTGCCAGCAGTGAAACAGGGACCTATGGCTACACCTTC CASSETGTYGYTF
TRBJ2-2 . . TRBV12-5 TGTGCTAGTGGACCGACTGGGTCGAACACCGGGGAGCTGTTTTTT CASGPTGSNTGELFF
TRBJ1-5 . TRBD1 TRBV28 TGTGCCAGCAGCTTGACAGGGGAGAATCAGCCCCAGCATTTT CASSLTGENQPQHF
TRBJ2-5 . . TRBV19 TGTGCCAGTAGTGCCTCCGGGATCTGGGAGACCCAGTACTTC CASSASGIWETQYF
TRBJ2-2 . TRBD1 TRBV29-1 TGCAGCGTACCGGGACAGGGGAACACCGGGGAGCTGTTTTTT CSVPGQGNTGELFF
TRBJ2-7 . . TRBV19 TGTGCCAGTAGTATGGTGGCAGGAGGCAACGAGCAGTACTTC CASSMVAGGNEQYF
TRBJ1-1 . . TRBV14 TGTGCCAGCAGCCAAGATGCTAGTTCGCGCCCTGAAGCTTTCTTT CASSQDASSRPEAFF
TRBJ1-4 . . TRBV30 TGTGCCTGGAGTACAGGGTCCGGGAATGAAAAACTGTTTTTT CAWSTGSGNEKLFF
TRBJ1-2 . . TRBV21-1 TGTGCCAGCAGCAAAGCCCATTCCTATGGCTACACCTTC CASSKAHSYGYTF
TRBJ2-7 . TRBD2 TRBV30 TGTGCCTGGACTTCTGAAGTGGGAGGGGTCGAGCAGTACTTC CAWTSEVGGVEQYF
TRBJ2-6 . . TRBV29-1 TGCAGCGTCATGGCTGGACTCAGCTCTGGGGCCAACGTCCTGACTTTC CSVMAGLSSGANVLTF
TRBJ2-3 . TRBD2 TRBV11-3 TGTGCCAGCAGCTTAGATGGAAATCTAGCGGGGCTAGATACGCAGTATTTT CASSLDGNLAGLDTQYF
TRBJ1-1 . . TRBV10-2 TGCGCCAGCAGTGAGTCTATCCAGGGCAACACTGAAGCTTTCTTT CASSESIQGNTEAFF
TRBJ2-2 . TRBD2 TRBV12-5 TGTGCTAGTGGATTTGGCGGGAGCAGGGCCGGGGAGCTGTTTTTT CASGFGGSRAGELFF
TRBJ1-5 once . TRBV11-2 TGTGCCAGCAGCTTAGATCGGGGGCAGCCCCAGCATTTT CASSLDRGQPQHF
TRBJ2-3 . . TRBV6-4 TGTGCCAGCAGTGACGGGTTTGGCGGGAGCACAGATACGCAGTATTTT CASSDGFGGSTDTQYF
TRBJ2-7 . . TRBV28 TGTGCCAGCAGTCCCCCCTTCGGGTACGAGCAGTACTTC CASSPPFGYEQYF
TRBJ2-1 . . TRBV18 TGTGCCAGCTCACCACCTAGCGCGCCCTACAATGAGCAGTTCTTC CASSPPSAPYNEQFF
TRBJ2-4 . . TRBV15 TGTGCCACCAGCGGAGCAGGCAAAAACATTCAGTACTTC CATSGAGKNIQYF
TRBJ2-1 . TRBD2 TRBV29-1 TGCAGCGTTGGACTAGCTCAGTTCTTC CSVGLAQFF
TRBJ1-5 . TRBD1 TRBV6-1 TGTGCCAGCAGTCTAACAGGGGCTGGGAATCAGCCCCAGCATTTT CASSLTGAGNQPQHF
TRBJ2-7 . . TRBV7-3 TGTGCCAGCAGCCCCTCCACTGAGCAGGGCTACGAGCAGTACTTC CASSPSTEQGYEQYF
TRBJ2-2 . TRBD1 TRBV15 TGTGCCACCAGCAGAGGATCCAAGGGACAGGGACGCACCGGGGAGCTGTTTTTT CATSRGSKGQGRTGELFF
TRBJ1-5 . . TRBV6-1 TGTGCCAGCAGTGCAACGAGGCAGGGGCTAAGCAATCAGCCCCAGCATTTT CASSATRQGLSNQPQHF
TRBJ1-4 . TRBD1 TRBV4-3 TGCGCCAGCAGCCAAAACGCCCGGACAGGGAATGAAAAACTGTTTTTT CASSQNARTGNEKLFF